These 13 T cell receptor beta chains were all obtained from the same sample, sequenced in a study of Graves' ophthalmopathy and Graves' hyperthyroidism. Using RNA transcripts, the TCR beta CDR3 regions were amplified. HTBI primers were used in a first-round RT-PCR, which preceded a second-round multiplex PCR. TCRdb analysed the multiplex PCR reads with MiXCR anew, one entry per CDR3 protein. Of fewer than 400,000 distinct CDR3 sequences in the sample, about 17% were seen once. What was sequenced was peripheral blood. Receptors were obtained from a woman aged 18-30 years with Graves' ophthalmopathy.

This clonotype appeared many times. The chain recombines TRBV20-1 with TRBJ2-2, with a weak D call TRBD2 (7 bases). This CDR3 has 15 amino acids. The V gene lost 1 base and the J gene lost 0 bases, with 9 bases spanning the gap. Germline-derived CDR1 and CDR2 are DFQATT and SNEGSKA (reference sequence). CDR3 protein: CSARGGGPNTGELFF. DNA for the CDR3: TGCAGTGCTAGAGGGGGGGGGCCGAACACCGGGGAGCTGTTTTTT.

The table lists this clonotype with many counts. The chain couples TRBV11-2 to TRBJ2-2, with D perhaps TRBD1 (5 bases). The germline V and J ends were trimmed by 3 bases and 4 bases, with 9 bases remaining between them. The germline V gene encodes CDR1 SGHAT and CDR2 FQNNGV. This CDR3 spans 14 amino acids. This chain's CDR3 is CASSLAGITGELFF. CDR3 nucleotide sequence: TGTGCCAGCAGCTTGGCAGGGATCACCGGGGAGCTGTTTTTT. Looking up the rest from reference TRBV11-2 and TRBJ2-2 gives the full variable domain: EAGVAQSPRYKIIEKRQSVAFWCNPISGHATLYWYQQILGQGPKLLIQFQNNGVVDDSQLPKDRFSAERLKGVDSTLKIQPAKLEDSAVYLCASSLAGITGELFFGEGSRLTVL.

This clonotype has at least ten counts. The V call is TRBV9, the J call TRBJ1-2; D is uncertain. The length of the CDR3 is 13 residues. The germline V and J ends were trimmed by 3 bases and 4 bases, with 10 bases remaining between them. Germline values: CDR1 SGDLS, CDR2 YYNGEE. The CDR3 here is CASSAFSSYGYTF. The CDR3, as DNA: TGTGCCAGCAGCGCCTTCAGCAGCTATGGCTACACCTTC.

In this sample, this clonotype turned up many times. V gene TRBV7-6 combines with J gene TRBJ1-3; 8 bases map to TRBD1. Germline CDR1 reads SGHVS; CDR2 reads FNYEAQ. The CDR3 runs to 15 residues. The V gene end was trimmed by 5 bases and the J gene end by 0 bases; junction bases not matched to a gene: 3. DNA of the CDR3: TGTGCCAGCAGCGTTGGACAGGGCTCTGGAAACACCATATATTTT. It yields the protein CASSVGQGSGNTIYF. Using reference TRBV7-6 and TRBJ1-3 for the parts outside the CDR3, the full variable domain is GAGVSQSPRYKVTKRGQDVALRCDPISGHVSLYWYRQALGQGPEFLTYFNYEAQQDKSGLPNDRFSAERPEGSISTLTIQRTEQRDSAMYRCASSVGQGSGNTIYFGEGSWLTVV.

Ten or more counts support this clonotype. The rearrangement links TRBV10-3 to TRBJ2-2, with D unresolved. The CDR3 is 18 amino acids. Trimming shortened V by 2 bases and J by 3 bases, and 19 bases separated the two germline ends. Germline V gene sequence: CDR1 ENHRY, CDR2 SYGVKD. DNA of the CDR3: TGTGCCATCAGTGAGGGCCGGAATTCCCCATTCTACACCGGGGAGCTGTTTTTT. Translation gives CAISEGRNSPFYTGELFF.

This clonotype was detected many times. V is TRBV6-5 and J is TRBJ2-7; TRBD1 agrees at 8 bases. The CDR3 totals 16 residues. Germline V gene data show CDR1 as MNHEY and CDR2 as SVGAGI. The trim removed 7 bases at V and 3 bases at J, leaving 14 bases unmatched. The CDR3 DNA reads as TGTGCCAGCAACTATGGACCGGGACAGGCCTACTACGAGCAGTACTTC. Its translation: CASNYGPGQAYYEQYF.

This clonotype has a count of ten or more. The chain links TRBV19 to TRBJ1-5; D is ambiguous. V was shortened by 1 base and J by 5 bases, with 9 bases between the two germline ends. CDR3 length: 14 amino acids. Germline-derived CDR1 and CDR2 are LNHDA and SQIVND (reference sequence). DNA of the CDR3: TGTGCCAGTAGTATAGCCGGATCTCATCAGCCCCAGCATTTT. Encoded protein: CASSIAGSHQPQHF.

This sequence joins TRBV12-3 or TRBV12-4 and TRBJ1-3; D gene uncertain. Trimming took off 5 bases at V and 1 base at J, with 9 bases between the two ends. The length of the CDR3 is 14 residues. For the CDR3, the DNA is TGTGCCAGCAGTGCCCCGGGTTCTGGAAACACCATATATTTT. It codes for CASSAPGSGNTIYF.

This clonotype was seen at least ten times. The CDR3 DNA reads TGTGCCAGCAGTGGGCTGACAGCGAACACTGAAGCTTTCTTT. Translating gives CASSGLTANTEAFF. The chain has TRBV2 and TRBJ1-1, with D perhaps TRBD1 (5 bases). Germline values: CDR1 SNHLY, CDR2 FYNNEI. V lost 4 bases and J lost 1, with 10 bases in between. The CDR3 totals 14 residues.

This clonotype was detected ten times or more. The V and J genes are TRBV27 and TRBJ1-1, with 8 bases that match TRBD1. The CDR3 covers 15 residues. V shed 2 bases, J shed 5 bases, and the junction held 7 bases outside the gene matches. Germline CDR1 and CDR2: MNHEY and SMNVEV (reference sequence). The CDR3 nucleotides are TGTGCCAGCAGTTTAAGTTCAGGGGGCTGGACTGAAGCTTTCTTT. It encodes CASSLSSGGWTEAFF.

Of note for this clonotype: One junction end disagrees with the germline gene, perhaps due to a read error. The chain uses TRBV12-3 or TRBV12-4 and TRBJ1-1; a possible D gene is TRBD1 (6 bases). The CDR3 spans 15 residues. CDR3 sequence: CASTLLGRGPTETFF. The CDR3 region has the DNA TGCGCCAGCACTCTATTGGGGCGGGGGCCCACTGAAACTTTCTTT.

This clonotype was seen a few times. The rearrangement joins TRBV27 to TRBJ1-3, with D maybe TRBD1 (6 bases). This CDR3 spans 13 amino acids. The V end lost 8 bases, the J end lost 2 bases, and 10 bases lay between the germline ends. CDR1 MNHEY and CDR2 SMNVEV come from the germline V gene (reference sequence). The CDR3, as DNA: TGTGCCAGCGGACAGACCCCTGGAAACACCATATATTTT. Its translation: CASGQTPGNTIYF.

The chain's CDR3 is CASSDRQGAGELFF. The CDR3 DNA reads TGTGCCAGCAGTGATAGACAGGGAGCCGGGGAGCTGTTTTTT. V and J are TRBV12-3 or TRBV12-4 and TRBJ2-2; 7 nucleotides agree with TRBD1. The J segment lost 6 bases and the V segment lost 5 bases, leaving 6 bases of the junction unmatched. The CDR3 covers 14 residues.